One T cell receptor beta chain is described in this entry. The sample belongs to a study of blood T cells in healthy people across ages. About the research overall: Per every two T cells, about one barcoded beta molecule was captured by template switching.

In terms of origin and age, donors were healthy Caucasian individuals from Russia aged about 6 to 90. Every participating donor contributed 8.5 to 10 milliliters of peripheral blood through a draw. A second PCR of roughly 7 to 11 cycles used a sample-barcoded 5' primer and a J-beta primer mix. Every individual sample yielded 2.5 million or more paired-end reads (each containing CDR3). Using its own MiXCR run on the 5' RACE reads, TCRdb lists one record per CDR3 protein. The sample carries roughly 860,000 distinct CDR3 sequences, about 62% recorded once. V trimming: 3 bases; J trimming: 0 bases; junction bases outside the gene matches: 2. This CDR3 spans 14 amino acids. Per the germline V gene, CDR1 is LNHNV and CDR2 is YYDKDF (reference sequence).

Input material: blood. J is TRBJ2-7 and V is TRBV15; the match to TRBD1 covers 7 bases. This sequence was found in a man aged 30 to 39 in good health. CDR3 in DNA: TGTGCCACCAGCAGGACAGGGAACTCCTACGAGCAGTACTTC. It translates to CATSRTGNSYEQYF.